This T cell receptor beta chain came from a study of blood T cell repertoires in COVID-19. Study in general: The United States, Italy and Spain provided the acute and convalescent COVID-19 samples. Nucleic acid was either cDNA or gDNA, and it came from T cells, B-cell-depleted T cells, or PBMCs.

The protocol was immunoSEQ multiplex PCR, while the TCRdb copy is restricted to in-frame clones and leaves out a portion. The sample includes more than 110,000 clones, roughly 86% seen only once; the top ten take roughly 5%. This clonotype was sampled from a human donor in a cohort sampled during active COVID-19. Specimen: peripheral blood.

DNA of the CDR3: TGTGCCACCAGCTTCCGGACAGGGTGGAACAATGAGCAGTTCTTC. Encoded protein: CATSFRTGWNNEQFF. The chain joins TRBV15 to TRBJ2-1, with 8 nucleotides matching TRBD1. CDR1 LNHNV and CDR2 YYDKDF come from the germline V gene (reference sequence). The V gene end was trimmed by 5 bases and the J gene end by 5 bases; junction bases not matched to a gene: 8. CDR3 length equals 15 residues.